The rows below give T cell receptor beta chains drawn from one sample of a study of cytomegalovirus exposure and HLA in healthy donors. The protocol was immunoSEQ multiplex PCR, while the TCRdb copy is restricted to in-frame clones and leaves out a portion. Of 60,000 to 65,000 clones in the sample, approximately 87% were seen once. The sample taken for sequencing was PBMCs. The receptors shown here come from a man younger than 35 in good health and CMV-seronegative. Both conserved end residues are part of each CDR3. The order of the fields is clone size, J gene, V gene, D gene, CDR3 DNA, CDR3 protein. The D gene is left open where the match is weak. For some rows the clone size is stated as once, few or many, or as a class when expanded; others skip it.

clone_size: -; j_call: TRBJ1-2; v_call: TRBV7-9; d_call: -; cdr3_nt: TGTGCCAGCAGCTTAATGACAGCTAACTATGGCTACACCTTC; cdr3_aa: CASSLMTANYGYTF
clone_size: -; j_call: TRBJ2-5; v_call: TRBV19; d_call: TRBD1; cdr3_nt: TGTGCCAGTAGGGACAGGGGTGAGACCCAGTACTTC; cdr3_aa: CASRDRGETQYF
clone_size: once; j_call: TRBJ1-2; v_call: TRBV29-1; d_call: -; cdr3_nt: TGCAGCGTTGAGGGGCAGGGCAGGGGCTACACCTTC; cdr3_aa: CSVEGQGRGYTF
clone_size: -; j_call: TRBJ1-5; v_call: TRBV2; d_call: -; cdr3_nt: TGTGCAGGCGGAGGGGAGGGGAATCAGCCCCAGCATTTT; cdr3_aa: CAGGGEGNQPQHF
clone_size: -; j_call: TRBJ2-2; v_call: TRBV11-2; d_call: -; cdr3_nt: TGTGCCAGCAACCTAAACACCGGGGAGCTGTTTTTT; cdr3_aa: CASNLNTGELFF
clone_size: -; j_call: TRBJ1-2; v_call: TRBV10-3; d_call: -; cdr3_nt: TGTGCCATCAGTACCCCTTCGGCCGGGAATGGCTACACCTTC; cdr3_aa: CAISTPSAGNGYTF
clone_size: -; j_call: TRBJ1-5; v_call: TRBV30; d_call: -; cdr3_nt: TGTGCCTGGAGCCGGGATGGTCAGCCCCAGCATTTT; cdr3_aa: CAWSRDGQPQHF
clone_size: -; j_call: TRBJ2-7; v_call: TRBV25-1; d_call: TRBD1; cdr3_nt: TGTGCCAGCCGGACAGGGAGGAACGAGCAGTACTTC; cdr3_aa: CASRTGRNEQYF
clone_size: -; j_call: TRBJ2-3; v_call: TRBV10-3; d_call: -; cdr3_nt: TGTGCCACCCTGGGGACTACAGATACGCAGTATTTT; cdr3_aa: CATLGTTDTQYF
clone_size: -; j_call: TRBJ2-7; v_call: TRBV30; d_call: TRBD1; cdr3_nt: TGTGCCCACCAGACAGGGGGTTACGAGCAGTACTTC; cdr3_aa: CAHQTGGYEQYF
clone_size: -; j_call: TRBJ2-4; v_call: TRBV6-5; d_call: TRBD1; cdr3_nt: TGTGCCAGCCAAAGGGACAGGGGCAACATTCAGTACTTC; cdr3_aa: CASQRDRGNIQYF
clone_size: -; j_call: TRBJ1-2; v_call: TRBV13; d_call: -; cdr3_nt: TGTGCCAGCAGCGTAGACAGCCAGCACCACTATGGCTACACCTTC; cdr3_aa: CASSVDSQHHYGYTF
clone_size: -; j_call: TRBJ1-1; v_call: TRBV11-3; d_call: -; cdr3_nt: TGTGCCAGCAGCTTAGATCTAAGGGAGAGTACTGAAGCTTTCTTT; cdr3_aa: CASSLDLRESTEAFF
clone_size: -; j_call: TRBJ2-7; v_call: TRBV19; d_call: -; cdr3_nt: TGTGCCAGTGGTATAGGACTCACCTACGAGCAGTACTTC; cdr3_aa: CASGIGLTYEQYF
clone_size: -; j_call: TRBJ2-7; v_call: TRBV7-9; d_call: TRBD1; cdr3_nt: TGTGCCAGCAGCTTACCGGGACAGGTAACCTACGAGCAGTACTTC; cdr3_aa: CASSLPGQVTYEQYF
clone_size: -; j_call: TRBJ2-5; v_call: TRBV4-2; d_call: -; cdr3_nt: TGTGCCAGCAGCCAAGAAACGGACAGAGGAGAGACCCAGTACTTC; cdr3_aa: CASSQETDRGETQYF
clone_size: once; j_call: TRBJ2-1; v_call: TRBV28; d_call: -; cdr3_nt: TGTGCCAGCAGTTTTCTGTCTAGCTCCTACAATGAGCAGTTCTTC; cdr3_aa: CASSFLSSSYNEQFF
clone_size: -; j_call: TRBJ1-2; v_call: TRBV7-2; d_call: -; cdr3_nt: TGTGCCAGCAGCAACGGGGCAGGGGCCAACTATGGCTACACCTTC; cdr3_aa: CASSNGAGANYGYTF
clone_size: -; j_call: TRBJ2-3; v_call: TRBV30; d_call: TRBD1; cdr3_nt: TGTGCCTGGGGCAGGGACAGAGGCACAGATACGCAGTATTTT; cdr3_aa: CAWGRDRGTDTQYF
clone_size: -; j_call: TRBJ1-4; v_call: TRBV7-8; d_call: -; cdr3_nt: TGTGCCAGCAGCTTAGCGCGGAGTCGGAGTGAAAAACTGTTTTTT; cdr3_aa: CASSLARSRSEKLFF
clone_size: -; j_call: TRBJ2-3; v_call: TRBV11-2; d_call: -; cdr3_nt: TGTGCCAGCAGCCCGTGGGAGACTAGCACAGATACGCAGTATTTT; cdr3_aa: CASSPWETSTDTQYF
clone_size: -; j_call: TRBJ2-7; v_call: TRBV5-1; d_call: -; cdr3_nt: TGCGCCAGCAGCTATCCGGGAGCCTACGAGCAGTACTTC; cdr3_aa: CASSYPGAYEQYF
clone_size: -; j_call: TRBJ1-2; v_call: TRBV7-9; d_call: TRBD1; cdr3_nt: TGTGCCAGCAGCTCCCAATTTGGCCAGGGGGATAACTATGGCTACACCTTC; cdr3_aa: CASSSQFGQGDNYGYTF
clone_size: -; j_call: TRBJ1-6; v_call: TRBV11-2; d_call: TRBD1; cdr3_nt: TGTGCCAGCAGCGTCCGGGACAGGGAATCACCCCTCCACTTT; cdr3_aa: CASSVRDRESPLHF
clone_size: -; j_call: TRBJ2-7; v_call: TRBV11-2; d_call: TRBD2; cdr3_nt: TGTGCTACACGGGAGGGGGTCACCTACGAGCAGTACTTC; cdr3_aa: CATREGVTYEQYF
clone_size: -; j_call: TRBJ2-5; v_call: TRBV30; d_call: -; cdr3_nt: TGTGCCTGGAGCCAAAGAGGGTGGACGTACCAAGAGACCCAGTACTTC; cdr3_aa: CAWSQRGWTYQETQYF
clone_size: -; j_call: TRBJ1-1; v_call: TRBV5-6; d_call: -; cdr3_nt: TGTGCCAGCAGCTTGGCGACTGAAGCTTTCTTT; cdr3_aa: CASSLATEAFF
clone_size: -; j_call: TRBJ1-2; v_call: TRBV11-2; d_call: -; cdr3_nt: TGTGCCAGCAGCTCACTCGTACTCGGCTACACCTTC; cdr3_aa: CASSSLVLGYTF
clone_size: -; j_call: TRBJ2-7; v_call: TRBV7-6; d_call: TRBD1; cdr3_nt: TGTGCCAGCAGCTTAGGGGCAGGGGGCTACGAGCAGTACTTC; cdr3_aa: CASSLGAGGYEQYF